The clone carrying this T cell receptor beta chain showed up many times. According to the study, TCR beta libraries were built with iRepertoire HTBI primers and CDR3-region Arm-PCR. TCRdb called the multiplex PCR reads again in MiXCR, with one record for every CDR3 protein. The sample records approximately 360,000 distinct CDR3 sequences, roughly 20% being singletons. The record originates from a study of regulatory T cells in long-lasting Graves disease. The sample's time point: persistent/refractory GD, antithyroid drugs over 5 years with positive TRAb. After RNA was extracted from PBMCs, the TCR library was made from it. Patient provenance is recorded as an endocrinology department in Xi'an, China. This specimen was peripheral blood mononuclear cells (PBMCs), taken when the disease was refractory, from a patient treated with antithyroid drugs. The sequence derives from a middle-aged woman with Graves disease.

CDR3 coding DNA: TGTGCCAGCAACCCGACTAGGGCGGGAACCTACGAGCAGTACTTC. Amino acid sequence: CASNPTRAGTYEQYF. This chain joins TRBV27 and TRBJ2-7; D might be TRBD2 (6 bases). Trimming stripped 7 bases from V and 2 bases from J, with 18 bases between. The CDR3 loop spans 15 amino acids. Germline V gene lookup returns CDR1 MNHEY and CDR2 SMNVEV (reference sequence).